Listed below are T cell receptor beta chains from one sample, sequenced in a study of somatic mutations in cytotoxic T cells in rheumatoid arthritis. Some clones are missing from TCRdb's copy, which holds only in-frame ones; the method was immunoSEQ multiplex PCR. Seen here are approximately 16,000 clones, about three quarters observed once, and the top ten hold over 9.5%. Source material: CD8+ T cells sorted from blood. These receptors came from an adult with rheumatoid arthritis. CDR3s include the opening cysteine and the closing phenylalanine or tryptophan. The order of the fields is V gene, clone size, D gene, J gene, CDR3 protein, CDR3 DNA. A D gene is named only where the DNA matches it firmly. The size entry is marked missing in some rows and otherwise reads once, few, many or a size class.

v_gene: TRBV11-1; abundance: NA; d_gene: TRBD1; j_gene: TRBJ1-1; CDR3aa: CASSFPQQGANEAFF; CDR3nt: TGTGCCAGCAGCTTTCCTCAACAGGGGGCAAATGAAGCTTTCTTT
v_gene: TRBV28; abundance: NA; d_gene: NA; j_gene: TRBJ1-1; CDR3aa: CATTGNTEAFF; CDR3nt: TGTGCCACCACGGGGAACACTGAAGCTTTCTTT
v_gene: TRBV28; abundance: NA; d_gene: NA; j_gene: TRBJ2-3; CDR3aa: CASSHSTGTDTQYF; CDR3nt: TGTGCCAGCAGCCACTCGACTGGCACAGATACGCAGTATTTT
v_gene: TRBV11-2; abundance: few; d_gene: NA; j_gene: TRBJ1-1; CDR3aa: CASSLETAEAFF; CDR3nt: TGTGCCAGCAGCTTAGAGACAGCTGAAGCTTTCTTT
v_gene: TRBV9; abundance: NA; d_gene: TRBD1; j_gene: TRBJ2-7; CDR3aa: CASSVADRTYYEQYF; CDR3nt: TGTGCCAGCAGCGTAGCGGACAGGACTTACTACGAGCAGTACTTC
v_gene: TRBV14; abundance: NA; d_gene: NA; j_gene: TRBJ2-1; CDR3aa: CASSRGGNEQFF; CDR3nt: TGTGCCAGCAGCCGCGGTGGCAATGAGCAGTTCTTC
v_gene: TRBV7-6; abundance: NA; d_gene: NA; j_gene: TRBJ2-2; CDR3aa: CASSLVTDTGELFF; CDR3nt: TGTGCCAGCAGCTTAGTAACAGACACCGGGGAGCTGTTTTTT
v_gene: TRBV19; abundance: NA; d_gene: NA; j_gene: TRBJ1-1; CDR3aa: CASSMGRGELTEAFF; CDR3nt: TGTGCCAGTAGTATGGGGAGAGGGGAACTGACTGAAGCTTTCTTT
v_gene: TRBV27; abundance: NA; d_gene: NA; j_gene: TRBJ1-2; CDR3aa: CASSFAAGSFGYTF; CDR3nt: TGTGCCAGCAGTTTCGCGGCAGGGAGTTTCGGCTACACCTTC
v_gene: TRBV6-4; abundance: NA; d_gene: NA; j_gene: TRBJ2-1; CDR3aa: CASSDGLAGEQFF; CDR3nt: TGTGCCAGCAGTGACGGGCTGGCAGGGGAGCAGTTCTTC
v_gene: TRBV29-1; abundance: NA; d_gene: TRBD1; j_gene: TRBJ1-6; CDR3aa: CSVEVIRDRVGSPLHF; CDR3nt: TGCAGCGTTGAGGTAATCCGGGACAGGGTCGGTTCACCCCTCCACTTT
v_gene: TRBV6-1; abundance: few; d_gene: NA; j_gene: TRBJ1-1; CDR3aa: CAGNRVENTEAFF; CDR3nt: TGTGCCGGCAACAGGGTGGAGAACACTGAAGCTTTCTTT
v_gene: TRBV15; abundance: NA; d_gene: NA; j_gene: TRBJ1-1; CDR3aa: CATSSSYGDTEAFF; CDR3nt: TGTGCCACCAGCAGCTCATATGGGGACACTGAAGCTTTCTTT
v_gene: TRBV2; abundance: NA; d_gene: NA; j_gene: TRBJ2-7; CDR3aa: CASTEGAGKYEQYF; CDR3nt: TGTGCCAGCACAGAAGGCGCAGGGAAATACGAGCAGTACTTC
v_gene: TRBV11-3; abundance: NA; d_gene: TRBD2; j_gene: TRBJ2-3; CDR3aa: CASSREGYTDTQYF; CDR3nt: TGTGCCAGCAGTAGGGAGGGATACACAGATACGCAGTATTTT
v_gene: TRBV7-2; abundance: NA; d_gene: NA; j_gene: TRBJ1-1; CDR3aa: CASSLVGLMNTEAFF; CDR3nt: TGTGCCAGCAGCTTAGTGGGACTCATGAACACTGAAGCTTTCTTT
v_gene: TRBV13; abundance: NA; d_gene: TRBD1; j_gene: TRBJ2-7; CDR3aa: CASSSTIQGSEQYF; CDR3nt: TGTGCCAGCAGCTCTACGATACAGGGGAGCGAGCAGTACTTC
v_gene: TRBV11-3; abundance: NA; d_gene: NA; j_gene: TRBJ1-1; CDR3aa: CASSSRGNTEAFF; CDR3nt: TGTGCCAGCAGCTCAAGAGGGAACACTGAAGCTTTCTTT
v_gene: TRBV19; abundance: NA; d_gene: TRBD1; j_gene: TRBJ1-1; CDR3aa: CASGDRLYTEAFF; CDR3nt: TGTGCCAGTGGGGACAGGCTATACACTGAAGCTTTCTTT
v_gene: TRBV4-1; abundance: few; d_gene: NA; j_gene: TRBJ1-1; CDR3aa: CASSQGGFGSNTEAFF; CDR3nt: TGCGCCAGCAGCCAAGGGGGGTTTGGATCGAACACTGAAGCTTTCTTT
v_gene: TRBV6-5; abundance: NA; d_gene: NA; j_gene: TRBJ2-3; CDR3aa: CASSSPPSTDTQYF; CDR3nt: TGTGCCAGCAGCTCTCCGCCTAGCACAGATACGCAGTATTTT
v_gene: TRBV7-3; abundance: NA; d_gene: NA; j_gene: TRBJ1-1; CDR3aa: CASSLLGNTEAFF; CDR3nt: TGTGCCAGCAGCTTATTGGGGAACACTGAAGCTTTCTTT
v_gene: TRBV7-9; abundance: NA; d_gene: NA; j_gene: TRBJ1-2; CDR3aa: CASSLGQSKGYTF; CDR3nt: TGTGCCAGCAGCCTAGGACAGTCTAAAGGCTACACCTTC
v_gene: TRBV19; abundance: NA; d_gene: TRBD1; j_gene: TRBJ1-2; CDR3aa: CASSPGTGYGHTF; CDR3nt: TGTGCCAGTAGTCCTGGGACAGGGTACGGCCACACCTTC
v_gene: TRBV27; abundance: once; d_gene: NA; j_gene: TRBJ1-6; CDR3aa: CASSSESSTAGASPLHF; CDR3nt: TGTGCCAGCAGTTCTGAATCGTCGACGGCGGGTGCGTCACCCCTCCACTTT
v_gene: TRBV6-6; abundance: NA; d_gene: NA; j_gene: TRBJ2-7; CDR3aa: CASRPTVRPYEQYF; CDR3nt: TGTGCCAGCAGACCGACAGTCCGGCCCTACGAGCAGTACTTC
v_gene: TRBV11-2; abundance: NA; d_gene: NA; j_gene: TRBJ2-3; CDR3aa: CASSLNPSTDTQYF; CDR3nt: TGTGCCAGCAGCTTAAACCCTAGCACAGATACGCAGTATTTT
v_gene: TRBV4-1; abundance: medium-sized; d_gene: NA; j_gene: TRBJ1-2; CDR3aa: CASSQVGPGSNYGYTF; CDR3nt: TGCGCCAGCAGCCAAGTGGGGCCAGGGAGTAACTATGGCTACACCTTC
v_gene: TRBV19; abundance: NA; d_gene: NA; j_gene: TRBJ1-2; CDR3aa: CASTPAGNYGYTF; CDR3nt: TGTGCCAGTACCCCCGCTGGAAACTATGGCTACACCTTC
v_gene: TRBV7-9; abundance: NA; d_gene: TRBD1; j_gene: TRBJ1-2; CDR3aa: CASSDMTGKSHGYTF; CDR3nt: TGTGCCAGCAGCGACATGACAGGGAAGTCACATGGCTACACCTTC
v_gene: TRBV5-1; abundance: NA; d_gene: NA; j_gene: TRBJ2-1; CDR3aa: CASQGGGDEQFF; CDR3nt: TGCGCCAGCCAAGGTGGGGGTGATGAGCAGTTCTTC
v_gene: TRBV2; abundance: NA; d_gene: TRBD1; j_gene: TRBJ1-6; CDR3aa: CASRVTGQLDSNRNSPLHF; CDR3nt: TGTGCCAGCAGGGTAACGGGACAGCTCGACTCTAACAGAAATTCACCCCTCCACTTT
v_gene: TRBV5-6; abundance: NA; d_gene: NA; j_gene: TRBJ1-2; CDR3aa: CASSLVVSGSGYTF; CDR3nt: TGTGCCAGCAGCTTGGTCGTGTCGGGGTCTGGCTACACCTTC
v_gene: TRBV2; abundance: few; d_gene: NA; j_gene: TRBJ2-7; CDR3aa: CASSEALLGADYEQYF; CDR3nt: TGTGCCAGCAGTGAAGCGCTTCTGGGGGCAGACTACGAGCAGTACTTC
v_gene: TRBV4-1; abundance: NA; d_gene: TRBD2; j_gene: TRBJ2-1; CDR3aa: CASGRAGGLWDEQFF; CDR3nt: TGCGCCAGCGGAAGAGCGGGGGGGCTTTGGGATGAGCAGTTCTTC
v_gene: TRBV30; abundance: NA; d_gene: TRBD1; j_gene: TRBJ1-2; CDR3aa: CAGQGTGYTF; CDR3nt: TGTGCCGGACAGGGGACTGGCTACACCTTC
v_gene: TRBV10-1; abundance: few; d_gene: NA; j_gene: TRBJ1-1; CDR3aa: CARQGLNTEAFF; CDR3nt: TGCGCCAGACAGGGCCTGAACACTGAAGCTTTCTTT
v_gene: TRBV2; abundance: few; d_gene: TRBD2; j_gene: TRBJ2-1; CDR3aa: CASRSGGSSYNEQFF; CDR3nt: TGTGCCAGCCGGAGCGGGGGTAGCTCCTACAATGAGCAGTTCTTC
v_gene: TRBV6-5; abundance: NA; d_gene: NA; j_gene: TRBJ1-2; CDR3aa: CASSYSSEGYGYTF; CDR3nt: TGTGCCAGCAGTTACTCATCGGAAGGCTATGGCTACACCTTC
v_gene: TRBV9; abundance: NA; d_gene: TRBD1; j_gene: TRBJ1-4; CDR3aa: CASSVGRTGVNEKLFF; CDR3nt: TGTGCCAGCAGCGTAGGCAGGACAGGGGTTAATGAAAAACTGTTTTTT
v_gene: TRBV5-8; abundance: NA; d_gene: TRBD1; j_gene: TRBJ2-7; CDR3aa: CASSPGTGGAQGGYEQYF; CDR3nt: TGTGCCAGCAGCCCCGGGACAGGGGGCGCCCAAGGGGGCTACGAGCAGTACTTC